Shown below are 10 T cell receptor beta chains from a single sample sequenced in a study of PD-L1 blockade in urothelial cancer. The method was immunoSEQ multiplex PCR; TCRdb's version includes in-frame clones alone and lacks a portion of them. The table records approximately 100,000 clones, roughly 84% of them present only once. Sequences were derived from PBMCs, sampled around atezolizumab (anti-PD-L1) treatment. The receptors derive from a man aged 50 to 59 with urothelial cancer.

The gene calls are TRBV5-1 and TRBJ1-1; D remains unclear. CDR3 length: 13 amino acids. Trimming cost V 4 bases and J 0 bases, with 7 bases left between them. CDR1 and CDR2 from the germline V gene are SGHRS and YFSETQ. CDR3 nucleotides: TGCGCCAGCAGCCCAAACATGAACACTGAAGCTTTCTTT. Encoded protein: CASSPNMNTEAFF.

This chain links TRBV19 with TRBJ1-5, with D perhaps matching TRBD1 (5 bases). The CDR3 has 15 amino acids. V was trimmed by 5 bases and J by 2 bases, leaving 13 bases between them. Germline V lookup: CDR1 LNHDA, CDR2 SQIVND (reference sequence). As DNA, the CDR3 is TGTGCCAGTAGTCCTGCTCGGGGGGGCAATCAGCCCCAGCATTTT. It yields the protein CASSPARGGNQPQHF.

This clone was seen more than once but under ten times. This sequence joins TRBV19 and TRBJ2-3, with TRBD2 identical over 7 bases. Germline assignment: CDR1 LNHDA and CDR2 SQIVND (reference sequence). This CDR3 region has 15 residues. V dropped 5 bases and J dropped 2; count of bases not matched to a gene: 7. The CDR3 nucleotides read TGTGCCAGTAGTCCGGGAGGATACTTCACAGATACGCAGTATTTT. Its protein product is CASSPGGYFTDTQYF.

As DNA, the CDR3 is TGTGCCAGCAGGCCCCCGGGCGGGAGAAATACGCAGTATTTT. The encoded protein is CASRPPGGRNTQYF. V usage is TRBV28 and J usage is TRBJ2-3, with 7 bases aligning to TRBD2. Germline trimming cut 6 bases from V and 7 bases from J; bases unmatched to any gene: 10. Per the germline V gene, CDR1 is MDHEN and CDR2 is SYDVKM. This CDR3 has 14 amino acids.

To note about this clone: The junction departs from the called germline gene at one end, perhaps through a read error. The chain recombines TRBV6-1 with TRBJ2-7; 7 bases line up with TRBD2. Germline CDR1 and CDR2: MNHNS and SASEGT. The CDR3 totals 13 residues. For the CDR3, the DNA is TGTGCCGGCAGTGGGCCAGCGGGAAGCGAGCAGTACTTC. Encoded protein: CAGSGPAGSEQYF.

On this clone: Other DNA sequences in the same sample also yield this CDR3. The rearrangement links TRBV4-2 to TRBJ2-5; TRBD2 aligns across 10 bases. Trimming removed 0 bases from V and 1 base from J; junction bases left unmatched: 5. Germline V lookup: CDR1 LGHNA, CDR2 YNFKEQ. The CDR3 length is 17 residues. This chain's CDR3 is CASSQDPSGSTQETQYF. The CDR3 DNA reads as TGTGCCAGCAGCCAAGATCCTAGCGGGAGTACCCAAGAGACCCAGTACTTC.

The V gene is TRBV5-6, the J gene TRBJ2-3, with 8 bases aligning to TRBD2. Germline-derived CDR1 and CDR2 are SGHDT and YYEEEE. Losses at the gene ends were 6 bases for V and 2 bases for J; bases not matched to a gene: 11. This CDR3 has 16 amino acids. The CDR3 DNA reads TGTGCCAGCACGGGGGCGTTAGCGGGACTCACAGATACGCAGTATTTT. Its translation: CASTGALAGLTDTQYF.

This sequence joins TRBV27 and TRBJ1-2, with 9 positions matching TRBD1. J lost 7 bases, V lost 6 bases, and 9 bases had no gene match. Germline CDR1 is MNHEY and CDR2 is SMNVEV (reference sequence). The CDR3 covers 14 residues. CDR3 in amino acids: CASRETGGGGGYTF. DNA of the CDR3: TGTGCCAGCAGGGAAACAGGGGGCGGGGGTGGCTACACCTTC.

The chain uses TRBV6-5 and TRBJ2-7, with TRBD2 identical over 10 bases. Looked up from germline, CDR1 is MNHEY and CDR2 is SVGAGI. V trimming: 3 bases; J trimming: 5 bases; junction bases outside the gene matches: 7. This CDR3 has 15 amino acids. The CDR3 DNA follows: TGTGCCAGCAGTTATGTCCTAGCGGGGGCGGACGAGCAGTACTTC. As protein: CASSYVLAGADEQYF.

The rearrangement joins TRBV5-1 to TRBJ2-5; 8 bases map to TRBD1. The CDR3 loop spans 15 amino acids. Trimming removed 1 base from V and 3 bases from J; junction bases left unmatched: 5. CDR1 and CDR2 (germline): SGHRS, YFSETQ. CDR3 sequence: CASSLSGDRKETQYF. CDR3 sequence (DNA): TGCGCCAGCAGCTTGTCTGGGGACAGGAAAGAGACCCAGTACTTC.